A single sample is the source of the 11 T cell receptor beta chains below, sequenced in a study of blood T cell repertoires in COVID-19. Using immunoSEQ multiplex PCR, the repertoire was profiled, and TCRdb retains in-frame clones only, with some absent. This repertoire shows about 180,000 clones, 87% found once; its top ten account for around 2.7%. The specimen sequenced was peripheral blood. Receptor source: a man aged 35 to 55 with active or convalescent COVID-19.

V gene TRBV12-3 or TRBV12-4 combines with J gene TRBJ2-1, with 10 positions matching TRBD1. V lost 5 bases and J lost 6; bases outside the gene matches: 1. The CDR3 is 13 amino acids. The CDR3 bases are TGTGCCAGCAGTCGGGACAGGGGCAATGAGCAGTTCTTC. Amino acid sequence: CASSRDRGNEQFF.

The V gene is TRBV7-9, the J gene TRBJ2-7; 11 bases are a match to TRBD2. V was pared by 5 bases and J by 4 bases, with 7 bases of the junction left unmatched. The CDR3 is 15 amino acids. From germline, CDR1 is SEHNR and CDR2 FQNEAQ (reference sequence). The CDR3 region is CASSPTSGGGYEQYF. The CDR3 region has the DNA TGTGCCAGCAGCCCCACTAGCGGGGGAGGTTACGAGCAGTACTTC.

This chain uses TRBV11-1 with TRBJ1-4, with D perhaps matching TRBD1 (6 bases). The CDR3 spans 15 residues. Per germline, CDR1 SGHAT and CDR2 FQDESV (reference sequence). V lost 6 bases to trimming and J lost 0 bases, with 11 bases between them. For the CDR3, the DNA is TGTGCCAGCAGACCAGGACAGACAACTAATGAAAAACTGTTTTTT. Translating it yields CASRPGQTTNEKLFF.

The chain couples TRBV4-1 to TRBJ1-4; 7 bases line up with TRBD1. Germline CDR1 MGHRA, CDR2 YSYEKL. The CDR3 consists of 16 residues. J gave up 8 bases and V 0 bases, and 9 bases lay outside the gene matches. The DNA of the CDR3 is TGCGCCAGCAGCCAAGACCCGGGACAGCCATCGGAAAAACTGTTTTTT. Its translation: CASSQDPGQPSEKLFF.

This clone was counted a few times. The chain couples TRBV12-3 or TRBV12-4 to TRBJ1-2; 10 nucleotides align to TRBD1. J lost 7 bases, V lost 5 bases, and 4 bases had no gene match. This CDR3 is built from 13 residues. This CDR3 reads CASSPGTGVGYTF. CDR3 sequence (DNA): TGTGCCAGCAGTCCGGGGACAGGGGTTGGCTACACCTTC.

J is TRBJ2-7 and V is TRBV6-6; TRBD2 agrees at 7 bases. The CDR3 extends over 12 amino acids. V lost 2 bases and J lost 10; bases outside the gene matches: 5. Germline assignment: CDR1 MNHNY and CDR2 SVGAGI (reference sequence). Written as DNA, the CDR3 is TGTGCCAGCAGTTACGACCCGGGGGGACAGTACTTC. Its translation: CASSYDPGGQYF.

The genes are TRBV27 and TRBJ2-1; TRBD2 agrees at 7 bases. CDR1 and CDR2 (germline): MNHEY, SMNVEV (reference sequence). J gave up 0 bases and V 5 bases, and 4 bases lay outside the gene matches. This CDR3 region has 15 residues. CDR3 coding DNA: TGTGCCAGCAGTCCAGGACTAGTCTCCTACAATGAGCAGTTCTTC. Translation: CASSPGLVSYNEQFF.

Concerning this clone: Being one base from a much bigger clone, this may be a read error. CDR3 protein: CASSGTGNQPQHF. DNA of the CDR3: TGTGCCAGCAGCGGGACAGGGAATCAGCCCCAGCATTTT. V gene TRBV6-5 combines with J gene TRBJ1-5; 9 bases are a match to TRBD1. The germline CDR1 and CDR2 sequences are MNHEY and SVGAGI. Trimming took 6 bases from V and 4 from J; bases not matched to a gene: 1. CDR3 length: 13 amino acids.

The chain is built from TRBV11-2 and TRBJ2-7, with TRBD1 as a possible D gene (6 bases). The CDR3 has 14 amino acids. Per the germline V gene, CDR1 is SGHAT and CDR2 is FQNNGV. Trimming took off 1 base at V and 1 base at J, with 8 bases between the two ends. CDR3 bases: TGTGCCAGCAGCTTAGTTAGGGGGTCCTACGAGCAGTACTTC. Encoded protein: CASSLVRGSYEQYF.

The rearrangement joins TRBV5-4 to TRBJ2-5, with TRBD1 matching over 7 bases. V lost 4 bases to trimming and J lost 1 base; unmatched junction nucleotides: 4. Germline values: CDR1 SGHNT, CDR2 YYREEE (reference sequence). This CDR3 is 14 amino acids long. The CDR3 sequence is CASSPGQVQETQYF. The CDR3 DNA reads TGTGCCAGCAGCCCCGGACAGGTCCAAGAGACCCAGTACTTC.

The gene calls are TRBV19 and TRBJ2-7; 8 bases align to TRBD1. The CDR3 contains 15 residues. Trimming at V came to 4 bases and at J to 5 bases, leaving 10 bases not matched to a gene. Germline-derived CDR1 and CDR2 are LNHDA and SQIVND (reference sequence). The CDR3 bases are TGTGCCAGTAGTAGAACCCGGACAGGGTTCCACGAGCAGTACTTC. Protein: CASSRTRTGFHEQYF.